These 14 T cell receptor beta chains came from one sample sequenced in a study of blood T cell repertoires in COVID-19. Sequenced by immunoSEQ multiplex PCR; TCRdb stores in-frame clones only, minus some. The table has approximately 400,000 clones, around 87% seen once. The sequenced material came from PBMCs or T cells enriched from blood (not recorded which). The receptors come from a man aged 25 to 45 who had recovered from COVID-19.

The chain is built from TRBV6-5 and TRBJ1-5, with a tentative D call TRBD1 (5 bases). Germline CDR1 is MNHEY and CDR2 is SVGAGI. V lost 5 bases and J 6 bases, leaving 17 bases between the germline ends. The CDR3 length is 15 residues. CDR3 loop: CASSPYSGNSQPQHF. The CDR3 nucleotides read TGTGCCAGCAGTCCTTATTCAGGGAATAGTCAGCCCCAGCATTTT.

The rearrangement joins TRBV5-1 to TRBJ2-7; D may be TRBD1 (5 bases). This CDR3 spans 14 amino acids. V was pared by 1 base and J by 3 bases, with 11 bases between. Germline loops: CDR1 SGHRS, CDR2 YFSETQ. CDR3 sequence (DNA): TGCGCCAGCAGCTTGTCTTCCAGGGTCTACGAGCAGTACTTC. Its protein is CASSLSSRVYEQYF.

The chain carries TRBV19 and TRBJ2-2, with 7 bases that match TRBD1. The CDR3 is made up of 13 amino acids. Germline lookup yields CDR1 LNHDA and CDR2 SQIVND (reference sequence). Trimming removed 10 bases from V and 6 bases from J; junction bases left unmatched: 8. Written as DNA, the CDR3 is TGTGCCACCCAGGGGGTAGGTGCCGGGGAGCTGTTTTTT. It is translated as CATQGVGAGELFF.

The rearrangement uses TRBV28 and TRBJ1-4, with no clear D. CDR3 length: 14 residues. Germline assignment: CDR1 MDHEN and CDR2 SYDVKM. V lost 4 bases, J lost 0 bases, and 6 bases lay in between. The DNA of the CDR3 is TGTGCCAGCAGTTCCGGTTCAACTAATGAAAAACTGTTTTTT. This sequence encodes CASSSGSTNEKLFF.

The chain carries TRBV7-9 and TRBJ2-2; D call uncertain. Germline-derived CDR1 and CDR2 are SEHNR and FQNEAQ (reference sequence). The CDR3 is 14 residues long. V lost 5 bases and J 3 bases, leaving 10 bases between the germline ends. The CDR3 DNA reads TGTGCCAGCAGCCCTAAGCTTGACACCGGGGAGCTGTTTTTT. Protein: CASSPKLDTGELFF.

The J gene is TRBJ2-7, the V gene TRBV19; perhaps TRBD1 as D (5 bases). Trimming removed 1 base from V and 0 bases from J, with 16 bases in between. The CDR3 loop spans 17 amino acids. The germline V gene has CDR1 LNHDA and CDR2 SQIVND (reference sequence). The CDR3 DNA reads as TGTGCCAGTAGTATAGTCGGTTCGGCAGGGCCCTCCTACGAGCAGTACTTC. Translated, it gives CASSIVGSAGPSYEQYF. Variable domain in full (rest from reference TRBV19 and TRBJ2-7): DGGITQSPKYLFRKEGQNVTLSCEQNLNHDAMYWYRQDPGQGLRLIYYSQIVNDFQKGDIAEGYSVSREKKESFPLTVTSAQKNPTAFYLCASSIVGSAGPSYEQYFGPGTRLTVT.

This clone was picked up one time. The CDR3 loop is CASSLNSNYGYTF. The CDR3 DNA reads as TGTGCCAGCAGTTTAAACAGTAACTATGGCTACACCTTC. The rearrangement links TRBV12-3 or TRBV12-4 to TRBJ1-2, with unresolved D. Trimming removed 2 bases from V and 1 base from J, with 5 bases in between. The CDR3 totals 13 residues.

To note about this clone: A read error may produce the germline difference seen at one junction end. The chain's CDR3 is CASSLGIAGQGRYSF. The DNA of the CDR3 is TGCGCCAGCAGCTTGGGTATTGCGGGACAGGGGCGTTACTCCTTC. The gene calls are TRBV5-1 and TRBJ1-2, with 10 bases that match TRBD1. CDR1 is SGHRS, CDR2 YFSETQ, per germline. CDR3 length equals 15 residues.

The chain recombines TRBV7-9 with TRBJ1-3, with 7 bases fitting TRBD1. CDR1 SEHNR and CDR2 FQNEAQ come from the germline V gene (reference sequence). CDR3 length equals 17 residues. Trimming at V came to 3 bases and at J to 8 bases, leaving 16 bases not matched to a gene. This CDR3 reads CASSLPSNRGFEDTIYF. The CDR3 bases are TGTGCCAGCAGCTTGCCAAGTAACAGGGGCTTCGAGGACACCATATATTTT.

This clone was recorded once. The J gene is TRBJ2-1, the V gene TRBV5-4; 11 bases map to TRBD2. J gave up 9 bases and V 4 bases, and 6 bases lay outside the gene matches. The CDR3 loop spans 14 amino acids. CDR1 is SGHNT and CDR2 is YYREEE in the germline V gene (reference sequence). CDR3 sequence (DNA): TGTGCCAGCAGCAAACTAGCGGGGGTGGGTGAGCAGTTCTTC. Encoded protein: CASSKLAGVGEQFF. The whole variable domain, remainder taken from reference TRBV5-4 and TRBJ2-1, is ETGVTQSPTHLIKTRGQQVTLRCSSQSGHNTVSWYQQALGQGPQFIFQYYREEENGRGNFPPRFSGLQFPNYSSELNVNALELDDSALYLCASSKLAGVGEQFFGPGTRLTVL.

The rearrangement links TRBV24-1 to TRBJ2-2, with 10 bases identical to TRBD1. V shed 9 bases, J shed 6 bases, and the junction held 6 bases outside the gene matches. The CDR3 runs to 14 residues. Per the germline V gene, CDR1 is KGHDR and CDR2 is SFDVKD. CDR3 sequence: CATGTGTGAGELFF. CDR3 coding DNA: TGTGCCACCGGGACCGGGACAGGGGCCGGGGAGCTGTTTTTT.

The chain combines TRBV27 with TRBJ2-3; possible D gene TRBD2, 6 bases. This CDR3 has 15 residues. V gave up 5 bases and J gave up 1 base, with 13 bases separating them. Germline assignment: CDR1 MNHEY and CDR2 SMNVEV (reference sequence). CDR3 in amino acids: CASSPRTGGTDTQYF. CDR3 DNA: TGTGCCAGCAGTCCAAGGACGGGGGGCACAGATACGCAGTATTTT.

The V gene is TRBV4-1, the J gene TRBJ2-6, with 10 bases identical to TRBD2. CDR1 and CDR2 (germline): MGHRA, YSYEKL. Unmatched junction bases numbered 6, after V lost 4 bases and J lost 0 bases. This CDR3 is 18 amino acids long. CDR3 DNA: TGCGCCAGCAGCCTTACCGGGACTAGCGCCTCTGGGGCCAACGTCCTGACTTTC. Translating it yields CASSLTGTSASGANVLTF.

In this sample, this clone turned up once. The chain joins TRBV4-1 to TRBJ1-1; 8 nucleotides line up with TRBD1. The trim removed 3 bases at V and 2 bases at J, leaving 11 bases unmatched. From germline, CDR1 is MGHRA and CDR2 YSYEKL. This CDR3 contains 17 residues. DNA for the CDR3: TGCGCCAGCAGCCACCAAATCGGGACAGGAATAAACACTGAAGCTTTCTTT. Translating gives CASSHQIGTGINTEAFF.